This T cell receptor beta chain stems from a study of T cells after yellow fever vaccination (dated by TCRdb to about 2019). Looking at the study overall: Libraries from fractions with low cell numbers were prepared with the SMART-Seq v4 Ultra Low Input RNA kit. Bulk PBMC replicates and cell subsets were isolated from blood drawn at multiple timepoints before and after both primary and secondary immunization. To follow T-cell clones before and after both primary and booster YFV17D yellow fever vaccination, bulk TCR alpha and beta repertoires underwent longitudinal sequencing. The cohort comprised two healthy male donors, one aged 18 to 29 and one aged 30 to 40 years.

Study-wide conclusions, independent of this receptor: After the booster, most of the clones that had expanded following primary vaccination were detected again (roughly 97% of CD4 and 80% to 90% of CD8), which suggests that memory was broadly maintained. A small share of clonotypes occurred in both CD4 and CD8 compartments, likely arising from convergent recombination. Only a couple of donors were included in the study, so the extent to which the findings can be generalized is limited. Compared with the primary T-cell response, the secondary T-cell response was faster but weaker, reaching its peak on day 5 rather than on day 15. Because abundant contaminating clonotypes from the bulk population could be contained in FACS-sorted repertoires, computational filtering was required.

The germline ends are 13 bases apart after V is trimmed by 2 bases and J by 3 bases. CDR1 and CDR2 are drawn from the germline V gene (reference sequence): SGHKS, YYEKEE. The CDR3 contains 15 residues, cysteine and phenylalanine counted. Solely the CDR3 DNA is kept, with 45 bases framed from the first base. Sample treatment or condition, as interpreted from the label and publication: live attenuated yellow fever vaccine strain. At each blood-draw timepoint, two biological replicates of bulk PBMCs were obtained. PBMCs were isolated from peripheral blood using a standard Ficoll-Paque protocol. TriZol was used to extract RNA from bulk PBMCs, from CD4 and CD8 fractions, and from dextramer-positive and dextramer-negative fractions. This clonotype was seen more than once but under ten times. The target of this receptor is not known. One base away there is no much larger clone; base qualities are not given.

Synthesis of TCR cDNA relied on 5'RACE template switching, a step that introduced a universal primer site along with unique molecular identifiers. Priming of cDNA synthesis was performed from both the TCR alpha and TCR beta constant segments. Library amplification used two PCR steps, and the second PCR step added sample barcodes and sequencing adapters. Sequencing of libraries was done on Illumina HiSeq 2500 (2x100 bp) or NovaSeq (2x150 bp). Processing in the source paper ran as follows. MIGEC was used to demultiplex reads and collapse the reads into UMI consensus sequences, and MiXCR was used for V(D)J alignment. Using edgeR on replicate PBMC samples, clonotypes were called vaccine-responding if FDR was below 0.01 and the log2 fold change was above 5 up to day 15. Bulk clonotypes were assigned CD4 or CD8 identity according to which sequenced CD4 or CD8 repertoire held them at higher abundance. The public reads were quality trimmed at Q25 with fastp and then assembled into clones with MiXCR by TCRdb, keeping productive beta chains. Under each unique CDR3 protein, matching rows form one entry showing the most common genes and DNA. The authors' filters were not applied to this entry. The sample records a few hundred thousand distinct CDR3 sequences, roughly 21% of which are singletons. Jointly, the top ten make up 13% to 15% of the sample.

The source is a man aged 30 to 39 who received the YFV17D yellow fever vaccine. This sequence uses TRBV5-5 and TRBJ2-3; TRBD2 is a possible D gene, resting on 6 matching bases. Here the sequenced sample was PBMCs, taken 15 days after the yellow fever booster vaccination. The CDR3 has the sequence CASSFGGGLTDTQYF. The DNA reads TGTGCCAGCAGCTTTGGGGGAGGTCTAACAGATACGCAGTATTTT.